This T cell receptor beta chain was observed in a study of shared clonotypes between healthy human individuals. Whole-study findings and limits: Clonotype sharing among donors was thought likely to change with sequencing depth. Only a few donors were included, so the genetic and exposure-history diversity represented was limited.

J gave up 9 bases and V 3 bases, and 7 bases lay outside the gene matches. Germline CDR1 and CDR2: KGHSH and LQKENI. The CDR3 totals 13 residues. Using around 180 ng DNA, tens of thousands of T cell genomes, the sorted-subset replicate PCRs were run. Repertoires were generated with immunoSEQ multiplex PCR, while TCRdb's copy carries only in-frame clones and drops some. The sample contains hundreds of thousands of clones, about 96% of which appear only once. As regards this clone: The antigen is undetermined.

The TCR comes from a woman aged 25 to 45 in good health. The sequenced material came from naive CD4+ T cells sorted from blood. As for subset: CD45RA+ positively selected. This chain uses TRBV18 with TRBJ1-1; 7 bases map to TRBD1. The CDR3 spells CASSPPGQSKAFF. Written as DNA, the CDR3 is TGTGCCAGCTCACCCCCGGGACAGAGTAAAGCTTTCTTT.